This T cell receptor beta chain emerged from a study of vaccination and CD4 T cells after COVID-19. Across the whole study: A CEFX pool, an HIV-1 Nef pool, or no peptide went to control cultures. Whole-study results and caveats: Data came from relatively few convalescent patients and lacked early post-infection timepoints.

Remarks on this clonotype: The antigen is unknown.

Cultured CD4+ T-cell DNA underwent Oncomine TCR Beta short-read sequencing. TCRdb reprocessed the PCR reads via MiXCR and lists one record per CDR3 protein. The data show 5,000 to 7,000 distinct CDR3 sequences, around 35% seen once. Treatment noted: approximately 10-day PBMC culture with coronavirus spike peptide pools or control peptides (ViraFEST assay). CD4+ T cells that came from the unexposed donor were collected before the COVID-19 pandemic (2011-2018). Antigen-specific T cell expansion with peptide pools preceded TCR sequencing in the ViraFEST approach. The authors cultured 2 million to 2.5 million PBMCs per well with 10 IU/ml IL-2 and about 9.9 ug/ml peptide pools. The CDR3 has 17 amino acids. Germline V gene sequence: CDR1 SGHAT, CDR2 FQNNGV. The J segment lost 3 bases and the V segment lost 1 base, leaving 6 bases of the junction unmatched.

Sequencing used CD4+ T cells from blood, cultured in vitro. V and J are TRBV11-2 and TRBJ2-3; TRBD2 matches at 11 bases. The sequence was collected from a human donor in good health. DNA of the CDR3: TGTGCCAGCAGCTTAGCACATCTAGCGGGGGGTACAGATACGCAGTATTTT. Its protein is CASSLAHLAGGTDTQYF.